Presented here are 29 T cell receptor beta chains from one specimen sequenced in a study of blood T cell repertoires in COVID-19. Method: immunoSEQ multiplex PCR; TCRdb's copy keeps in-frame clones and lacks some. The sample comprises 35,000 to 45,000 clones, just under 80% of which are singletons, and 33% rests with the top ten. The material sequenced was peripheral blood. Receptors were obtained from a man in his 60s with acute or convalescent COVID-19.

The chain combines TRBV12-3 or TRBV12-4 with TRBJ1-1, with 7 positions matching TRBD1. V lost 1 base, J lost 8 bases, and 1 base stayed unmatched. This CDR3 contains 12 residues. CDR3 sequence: CASSLGTGEAFF. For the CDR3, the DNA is TGTGCCAGCAGTTTAGGGACAGGAGAAGCTTTCTTT.

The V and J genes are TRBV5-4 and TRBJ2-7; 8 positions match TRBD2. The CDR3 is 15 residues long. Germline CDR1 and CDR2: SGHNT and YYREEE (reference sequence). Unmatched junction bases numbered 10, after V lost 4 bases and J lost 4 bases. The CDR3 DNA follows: TGTGCCAGCAGCCAGTTCAGGGGACTAGAATACGAGCAGTACTTC. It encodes CASSQFRGLEYEQYF.

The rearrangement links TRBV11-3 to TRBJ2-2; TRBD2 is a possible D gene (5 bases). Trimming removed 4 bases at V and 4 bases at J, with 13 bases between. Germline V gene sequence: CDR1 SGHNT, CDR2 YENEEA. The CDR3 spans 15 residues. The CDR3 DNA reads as TGTGCCAGCAGCTCCCGAGGGCAGTCCACCGGGGAGCTGTTTTTT. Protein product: CASSSRGQSTGELFF.

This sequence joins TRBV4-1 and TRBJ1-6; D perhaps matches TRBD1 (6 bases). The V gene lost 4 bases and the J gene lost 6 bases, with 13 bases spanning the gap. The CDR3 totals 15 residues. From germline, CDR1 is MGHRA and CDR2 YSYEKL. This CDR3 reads CASSLGQWVNSPLHF. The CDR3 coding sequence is TGCGCCAGCAGCCTAGGACAGTGGGTTAATTCACCCCTCCACTTT.

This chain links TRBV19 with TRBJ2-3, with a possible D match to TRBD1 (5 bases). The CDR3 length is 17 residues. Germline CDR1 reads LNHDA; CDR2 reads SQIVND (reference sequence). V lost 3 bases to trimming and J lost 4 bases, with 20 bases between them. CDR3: CASSIFLGPGVPDTQYF. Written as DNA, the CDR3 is TGTGCCAGTAGTATCTTTTTGGGGCCCGGAGTCCCAGATACGCAGTATTTT.

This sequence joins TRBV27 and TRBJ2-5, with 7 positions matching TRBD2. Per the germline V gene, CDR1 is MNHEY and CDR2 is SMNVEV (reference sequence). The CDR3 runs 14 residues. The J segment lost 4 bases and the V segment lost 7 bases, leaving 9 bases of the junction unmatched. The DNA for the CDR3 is TGTGCCAGCATGGGGCGGGGCGGGGGAGAGACCCAGTACTTC. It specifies CASMGRGGGETQYF.

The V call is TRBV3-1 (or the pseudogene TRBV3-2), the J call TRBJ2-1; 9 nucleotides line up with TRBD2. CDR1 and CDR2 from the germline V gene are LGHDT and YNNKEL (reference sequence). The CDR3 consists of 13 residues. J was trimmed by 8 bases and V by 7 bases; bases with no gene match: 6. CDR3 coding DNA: TGTGCCAGCACCTACGGGACTAGCTATGAGCAGTTCTTC. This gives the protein CASTYGTSYEQFF.

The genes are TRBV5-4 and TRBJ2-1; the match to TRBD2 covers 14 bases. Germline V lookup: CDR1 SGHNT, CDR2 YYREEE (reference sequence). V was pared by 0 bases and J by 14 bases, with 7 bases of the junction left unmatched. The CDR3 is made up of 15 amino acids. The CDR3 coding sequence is TGTGCCAGCAGCTTGGAAGGGACTAGCGGGAGTAGTGAGTTCTTC. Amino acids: CASSLEGTSGSSEFF. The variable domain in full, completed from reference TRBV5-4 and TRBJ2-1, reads ETGVTQSPTHLIKTRGQQVTLRCSSQSGHNTVSWYQQALGQGPQFIFQYYREEENGRGNFPPRFSGLQFPNYSSELNVNALELDDSALYLCASSLEGTSGSSEFFGPGTRLTVL.

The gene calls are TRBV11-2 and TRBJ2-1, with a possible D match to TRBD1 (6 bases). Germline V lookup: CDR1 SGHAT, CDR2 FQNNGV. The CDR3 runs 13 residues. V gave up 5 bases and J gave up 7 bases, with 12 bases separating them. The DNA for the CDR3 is TGTGCCAGCAGCCCTTCGAGGGGGAATGAGCAGTTCTTC. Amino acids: CASSPSRGNEQFF. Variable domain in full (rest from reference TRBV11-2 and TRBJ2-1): EAGVAQSPRYKIIEKRQSVAFWCNPISGHATLYWYQQILGQGPKLLIQFQNNGVVDDSQLPKDRFSAERLKGVDSTLKIQPAKLEDSAVYLCASSPSRGNEQFFGPGTRLTVL.

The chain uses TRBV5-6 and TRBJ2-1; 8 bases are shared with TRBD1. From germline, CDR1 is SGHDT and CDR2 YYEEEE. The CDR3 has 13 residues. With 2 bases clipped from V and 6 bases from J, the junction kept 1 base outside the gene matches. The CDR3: CASSLTGGNEQFF. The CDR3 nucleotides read TGTGCCAGCAGCTTAACAGGGGGCAATGAGCAGTTCTTC.

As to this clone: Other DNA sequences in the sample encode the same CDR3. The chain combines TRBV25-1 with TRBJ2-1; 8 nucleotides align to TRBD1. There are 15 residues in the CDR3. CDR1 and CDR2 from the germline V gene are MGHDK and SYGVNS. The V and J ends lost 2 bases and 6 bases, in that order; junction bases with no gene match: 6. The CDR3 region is CASSEGQGGRNEQFF. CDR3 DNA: TGTGCCAGCAGTGAAGGACAGGGTGGACGCAATGAGCAGTTCTTC. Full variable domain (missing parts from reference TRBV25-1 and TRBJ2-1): EADIYQTPRYLVIGTGKKITLECSQTMGHDKMYWYQQDPGMELHLIHYSYGVNSTEKGDLSSESTVSRIRTEHFPLTLESARPSHTSQYLCASSEGQGGRNEQFFGPGTRLTVL.

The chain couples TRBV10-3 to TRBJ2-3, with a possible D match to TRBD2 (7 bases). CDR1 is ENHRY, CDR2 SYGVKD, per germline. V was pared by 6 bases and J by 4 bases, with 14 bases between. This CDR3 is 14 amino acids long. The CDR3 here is CAIRRGGSADTQYF. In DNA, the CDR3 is TGTGCCATCAGGAGGGGGGGGAGCGCAGATACGCAGTATTTT.

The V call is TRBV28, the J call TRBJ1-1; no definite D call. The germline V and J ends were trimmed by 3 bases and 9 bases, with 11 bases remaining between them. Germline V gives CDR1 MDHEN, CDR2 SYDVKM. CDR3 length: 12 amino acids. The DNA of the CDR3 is TGTGCCAGCAGTTTCTCGGAGAGGAAAGCTTTCTTT. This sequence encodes CASSFSERKAFF. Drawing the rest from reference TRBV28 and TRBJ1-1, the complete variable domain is DVKVTQSSRYLVKRTGEKVFLECVQDMDHENMFWYRQDPGLGLRLIYFSYDVKMKEKGDIPEGYSVSREKKERFSLILESASTNQTSMYLCASSFSERKAFFGQGTRLTVV.

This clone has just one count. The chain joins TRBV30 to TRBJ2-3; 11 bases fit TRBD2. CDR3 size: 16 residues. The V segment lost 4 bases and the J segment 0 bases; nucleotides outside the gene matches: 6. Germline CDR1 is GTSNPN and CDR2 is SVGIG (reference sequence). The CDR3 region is CAWMTSGMTSTDTQYF. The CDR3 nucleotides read TGTGCCTGGATGACTAGCGGGATGACTAGCACAGATACGCAGTATTTT.

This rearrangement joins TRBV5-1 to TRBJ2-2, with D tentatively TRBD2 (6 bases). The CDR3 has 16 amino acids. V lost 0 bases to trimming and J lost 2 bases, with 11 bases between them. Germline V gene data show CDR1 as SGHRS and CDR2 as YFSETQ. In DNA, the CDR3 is TGCGCCAGCAGCTTGGAAGCGGGTCTCAACACCGGGGAGCTGTTTTTT. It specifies CASSLEAGLNTGELFF.

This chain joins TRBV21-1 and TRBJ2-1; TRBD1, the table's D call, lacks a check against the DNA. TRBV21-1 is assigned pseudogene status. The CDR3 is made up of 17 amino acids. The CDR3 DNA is TGTGCCAGCAGCACTACACCGGACAGGGGGTCCTACAATGAGCAGTTCTTC. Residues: CASSTTPDRGSYNEQFF.

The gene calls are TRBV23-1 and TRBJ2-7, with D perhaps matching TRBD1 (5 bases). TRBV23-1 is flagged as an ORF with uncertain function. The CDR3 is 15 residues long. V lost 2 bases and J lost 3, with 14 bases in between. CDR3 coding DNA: TGCGCCAGCAGTCAAATGGACAAGACCAACTACGAGCAGTACTTC. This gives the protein CASSQMDKTNYEQYF.

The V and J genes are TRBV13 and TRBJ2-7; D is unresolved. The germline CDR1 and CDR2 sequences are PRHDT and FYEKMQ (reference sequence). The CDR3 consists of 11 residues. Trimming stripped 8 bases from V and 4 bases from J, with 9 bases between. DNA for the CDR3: TGTGCCAGCGGTACGAGGTACGAGCAGTACTTC. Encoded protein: CASGTRYEQYF. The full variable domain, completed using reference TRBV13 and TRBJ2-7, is AAGVIQSPRHLIKEKRETATLKCYPIPRHDTVYWYQQGPGQDPQFLISFYEKMQSDKGSIPDRFSAQQFSDYHSELNMSSLELGDSALYFCASGTRYEQYFGPGTRLTVT.

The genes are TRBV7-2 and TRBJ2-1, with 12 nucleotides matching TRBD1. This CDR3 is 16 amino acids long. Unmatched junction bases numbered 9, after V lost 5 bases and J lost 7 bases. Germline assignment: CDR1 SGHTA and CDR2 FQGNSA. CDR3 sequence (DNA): TGTGCCAGCAGCGCCTACGGGACAGGGGGCTTAAATGAGCAGTTCTTC. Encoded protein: CASSAYGTGGLNEQFF.

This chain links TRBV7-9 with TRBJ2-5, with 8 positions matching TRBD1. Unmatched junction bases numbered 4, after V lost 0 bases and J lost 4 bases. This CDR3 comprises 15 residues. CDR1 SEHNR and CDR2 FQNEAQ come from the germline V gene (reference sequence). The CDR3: CASSLATGGAETQYF. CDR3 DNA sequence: TGTGCCAGCAGCTTAGCAACAGGGGGTGCAGAGACCCAGTACTTC.

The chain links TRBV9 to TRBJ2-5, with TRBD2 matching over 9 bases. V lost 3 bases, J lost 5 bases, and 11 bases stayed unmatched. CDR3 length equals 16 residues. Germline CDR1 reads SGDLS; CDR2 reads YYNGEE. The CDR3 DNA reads TGTGCCAGCAGCGCCACTCTTAGCGGGAGCTATGAGACCCAGTACTTC. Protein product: CASSATLSGSYETQYF. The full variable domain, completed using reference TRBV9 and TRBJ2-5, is DSGVTQTPKHLITATGQRVTLRCSPRSGDLSVYWYQQSLDQGLQFLIQYYNGEERAKGNILERFSAQQFPDLHSELNLSSLELGDSALYFCASSATLSGSYETQYFGPGTRLLVL.

The CDR3 nucleotides read TGTGCCAGCAGCTTGGTCCAGGGGGCTTACACCGGGGAGCTGTTTTTT. Translated, it gives CASSLVQGAYTGELFF. The chain uses TRBV5-4 and TRBJ2-2, with 8 bases that match TRBD1. From germline, CDR1 is SGHNT and CDR2 YYREEE (reference sequence). V was pared by 0 bases and J by 3 bases, with 4 bases of the junction left unmatched. The CDR3 extends over 16 amino acids.

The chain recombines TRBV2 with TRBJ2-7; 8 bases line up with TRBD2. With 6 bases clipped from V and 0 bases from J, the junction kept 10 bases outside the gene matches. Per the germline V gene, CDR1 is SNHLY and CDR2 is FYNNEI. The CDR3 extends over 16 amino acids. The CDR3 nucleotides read TGTGCCAGCAGCGGCCCTAGCGGGCCGAGCTCCTACGAGCAGTACTTC. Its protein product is CASSGPSGPSSYEQYF.

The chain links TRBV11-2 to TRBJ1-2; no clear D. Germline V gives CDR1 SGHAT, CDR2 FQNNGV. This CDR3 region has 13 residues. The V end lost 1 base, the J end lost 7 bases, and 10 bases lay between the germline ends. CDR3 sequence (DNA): TGTGCCAGCAGCTTAGTCGGGGAAAGTGGCTACACCTTC. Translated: CASSLVGESGYTF.

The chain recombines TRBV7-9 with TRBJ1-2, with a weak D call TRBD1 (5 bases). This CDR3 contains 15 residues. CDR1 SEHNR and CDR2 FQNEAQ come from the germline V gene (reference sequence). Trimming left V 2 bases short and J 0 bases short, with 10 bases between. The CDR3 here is CASSLLSGPNYGYTF. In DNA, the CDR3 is TGTGCCAGCAGCTTACTATCAGGGCCTAACTATGGCTACACCTTC.

In nucleotides, the CDR3 is TGTGCCAGCAGCCAGGCGGCTCCATTCGGACTAGCGGGCCTCTCCTACAATGAGCAGTTCTTC. Its protein is CASSQAAPFGLAGLSYNEQFF. The chain has TRBV4-2 and TRBJ2-1, with 11 bases aligning to TRBD2. This CDR3 has 21 residues. V dropped 3 bases and J dropped 0; count of bases not matched to a gene: 16. Germline CDR1 LGHNA, CDR2 YNFKEQ.

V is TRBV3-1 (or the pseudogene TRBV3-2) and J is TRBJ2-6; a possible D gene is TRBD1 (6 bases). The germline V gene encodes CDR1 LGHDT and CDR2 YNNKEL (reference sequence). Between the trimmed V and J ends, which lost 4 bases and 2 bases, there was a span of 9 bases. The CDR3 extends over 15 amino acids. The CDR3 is CASSLRTAGANVLTF. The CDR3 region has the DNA TGTGCCAGCAGCCTTCGGACAGCTGGGGCCAACGTCCTGACTTTC.

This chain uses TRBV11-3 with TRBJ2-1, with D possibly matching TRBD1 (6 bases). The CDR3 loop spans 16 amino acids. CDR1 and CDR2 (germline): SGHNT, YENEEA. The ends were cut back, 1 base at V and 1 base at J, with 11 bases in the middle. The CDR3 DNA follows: TGTGCCAGCAGCTTAGCCTTAGGGGGTTCCTACAATGAGCAGTTCTTC. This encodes CASSLALGGSYNEQFF.

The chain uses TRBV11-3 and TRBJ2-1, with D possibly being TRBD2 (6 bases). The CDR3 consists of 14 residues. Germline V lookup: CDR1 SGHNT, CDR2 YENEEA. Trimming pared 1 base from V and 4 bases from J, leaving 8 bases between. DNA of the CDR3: TGTGCCAGCAGCTTAGGCGGGACTTACAATGAGCAGTTCTTC. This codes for CASSLGGTYNEQFF.